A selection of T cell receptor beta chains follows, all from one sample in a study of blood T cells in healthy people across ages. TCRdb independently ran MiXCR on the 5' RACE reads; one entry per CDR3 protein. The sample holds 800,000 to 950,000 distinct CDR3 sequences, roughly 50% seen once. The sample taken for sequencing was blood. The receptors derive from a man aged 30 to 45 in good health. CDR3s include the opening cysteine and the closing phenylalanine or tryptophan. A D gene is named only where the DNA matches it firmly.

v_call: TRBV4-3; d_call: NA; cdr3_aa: CASSQIPTGASYEQYF
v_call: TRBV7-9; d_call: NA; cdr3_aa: CASSTRTTEQYF
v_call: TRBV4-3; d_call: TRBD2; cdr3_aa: CASSQGPTSGTYEQYF
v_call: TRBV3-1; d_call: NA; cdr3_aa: CASRQGGTYNEQFF
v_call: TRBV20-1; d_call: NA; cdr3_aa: CSATLKGPNTEAFF
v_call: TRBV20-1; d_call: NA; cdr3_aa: CSARGGSLNTEAFF
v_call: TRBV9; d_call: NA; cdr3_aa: CASSETPAGTDTQYF
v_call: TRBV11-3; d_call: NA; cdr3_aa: CASSVGTSEAFF
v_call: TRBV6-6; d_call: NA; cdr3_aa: CASSYSLEKLLTEAFF
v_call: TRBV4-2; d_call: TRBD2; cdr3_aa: CASSSPLETSGVNTGELFF
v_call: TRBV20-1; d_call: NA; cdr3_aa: CSAEGDSDGYTF
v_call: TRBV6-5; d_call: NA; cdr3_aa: CASSSQSYNEQFF
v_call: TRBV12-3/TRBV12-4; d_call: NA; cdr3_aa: CASSLMAGAYNEQFF
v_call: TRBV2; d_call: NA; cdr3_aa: CASSGSPAQPYNEQFF
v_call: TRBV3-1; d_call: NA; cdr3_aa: CASSQGSGLGNEQFF
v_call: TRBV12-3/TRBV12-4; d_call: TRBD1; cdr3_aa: CASRGTGPADTQYF
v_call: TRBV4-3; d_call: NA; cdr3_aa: CASSQVLGTYEQYF
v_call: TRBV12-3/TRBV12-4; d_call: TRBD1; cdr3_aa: CASSLRDSFYGTQYF
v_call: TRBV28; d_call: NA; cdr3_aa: CASKEISNYGYTF
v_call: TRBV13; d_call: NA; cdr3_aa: CASSSEQNRTEAFF
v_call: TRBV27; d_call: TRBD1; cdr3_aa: CASSNRDRRSSGYTF
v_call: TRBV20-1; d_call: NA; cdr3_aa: CSVTKDSTDTQYF
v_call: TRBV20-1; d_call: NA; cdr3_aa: CSAFGDITREKLFF
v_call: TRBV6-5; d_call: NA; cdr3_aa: CASSYAGPYEQYF
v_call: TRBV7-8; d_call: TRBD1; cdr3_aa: CASSQSRDRGPGYTF
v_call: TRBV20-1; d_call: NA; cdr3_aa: CSARVTVKNQPQHF
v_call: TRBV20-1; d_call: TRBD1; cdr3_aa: CSARDSGPGGNQPQHF
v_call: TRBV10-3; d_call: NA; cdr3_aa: CAISEGGASTGTQYF
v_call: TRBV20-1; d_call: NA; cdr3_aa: CSAGPRRGGTDTQYF
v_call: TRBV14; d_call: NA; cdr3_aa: CATRAGLGYTF
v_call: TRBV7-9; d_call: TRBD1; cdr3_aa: CASSSGDSGNSPLHF
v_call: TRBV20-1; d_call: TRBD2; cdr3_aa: CSARGAGLGQNEQFF
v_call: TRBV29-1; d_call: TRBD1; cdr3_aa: CSGGQGNYEQYF
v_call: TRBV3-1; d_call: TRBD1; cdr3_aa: CASRLSGQGIMTEAFF
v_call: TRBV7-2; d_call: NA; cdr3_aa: CASRQGNTIYF
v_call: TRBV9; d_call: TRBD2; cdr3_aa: CASSVEVGGTVYEQYF
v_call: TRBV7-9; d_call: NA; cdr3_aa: CASSTPPGVQETQYF
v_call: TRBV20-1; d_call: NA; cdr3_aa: CSVPGPAVEQYF
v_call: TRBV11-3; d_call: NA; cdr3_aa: CASSFGGFTDTQYF
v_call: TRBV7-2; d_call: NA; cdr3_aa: CASSLAGGNYGYTF
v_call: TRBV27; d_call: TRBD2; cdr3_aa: CASGLCFPRGDRVYEQYF
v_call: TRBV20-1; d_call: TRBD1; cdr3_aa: CSADDREANEKLFF
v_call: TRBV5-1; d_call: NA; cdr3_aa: CASSLFVQSDTQYF
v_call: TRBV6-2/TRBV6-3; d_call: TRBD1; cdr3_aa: CASRRPGQGVNQPQHF
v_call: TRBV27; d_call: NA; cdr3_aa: CASSFRGTSSEQYF
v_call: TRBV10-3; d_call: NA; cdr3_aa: CAISESPEVVADTQYF
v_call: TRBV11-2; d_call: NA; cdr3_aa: CASRQGGGPSANEKLFF
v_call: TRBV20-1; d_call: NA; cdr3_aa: CSARTVPFYEQYF
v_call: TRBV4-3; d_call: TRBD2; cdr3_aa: CASSQEFASGGFPDTQYF